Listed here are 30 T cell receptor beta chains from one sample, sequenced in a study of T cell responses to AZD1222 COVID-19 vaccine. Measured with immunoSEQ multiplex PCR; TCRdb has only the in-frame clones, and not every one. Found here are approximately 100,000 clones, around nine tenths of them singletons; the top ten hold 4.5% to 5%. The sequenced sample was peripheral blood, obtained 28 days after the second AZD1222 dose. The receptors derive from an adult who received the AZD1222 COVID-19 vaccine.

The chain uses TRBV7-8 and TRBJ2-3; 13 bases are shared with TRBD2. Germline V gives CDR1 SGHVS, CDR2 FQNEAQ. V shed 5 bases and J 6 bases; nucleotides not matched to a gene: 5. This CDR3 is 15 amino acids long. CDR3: CASSLGLAGADTQYF. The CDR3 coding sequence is TGTGCCAGCAGCCTCGGACTAGCGGGGGCGGATACGCAGTATTTT.

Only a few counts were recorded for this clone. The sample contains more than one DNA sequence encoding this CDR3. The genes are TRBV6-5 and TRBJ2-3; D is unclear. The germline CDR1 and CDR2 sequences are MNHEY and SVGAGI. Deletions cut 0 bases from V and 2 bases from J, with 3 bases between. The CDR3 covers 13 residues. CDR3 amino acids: CASSYSSTDTQYF. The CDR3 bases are TGTGCCAGCAGTTACTCGTCCACAGATACGCAGTATTTT.

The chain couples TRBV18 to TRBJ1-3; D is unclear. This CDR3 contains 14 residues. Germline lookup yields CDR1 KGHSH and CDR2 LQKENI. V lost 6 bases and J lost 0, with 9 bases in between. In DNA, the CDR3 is TGTGCCAGCTCTTCGGATAACTCTGGAAACACCATATATTTT. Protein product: CASSSDNSGNTIYF.

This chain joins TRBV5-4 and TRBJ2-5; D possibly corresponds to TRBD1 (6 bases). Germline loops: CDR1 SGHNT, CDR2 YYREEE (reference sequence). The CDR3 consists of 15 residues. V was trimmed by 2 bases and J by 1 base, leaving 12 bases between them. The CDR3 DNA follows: TGTGCCAGCAGCTTCGCTCAGGGGCTCCAAGAGACCCAGTACTTC. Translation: CASSFAQGLQETQYF.

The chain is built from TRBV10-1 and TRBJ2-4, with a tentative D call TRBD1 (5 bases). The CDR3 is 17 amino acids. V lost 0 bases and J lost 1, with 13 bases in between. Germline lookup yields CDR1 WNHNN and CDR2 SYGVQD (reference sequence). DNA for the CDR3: TGCGCCAGCAGTGAGTCTGACAGACAACGGGCCAAAAACATTCAGTACTTC. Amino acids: CASSESDRQRAKNIQYF.

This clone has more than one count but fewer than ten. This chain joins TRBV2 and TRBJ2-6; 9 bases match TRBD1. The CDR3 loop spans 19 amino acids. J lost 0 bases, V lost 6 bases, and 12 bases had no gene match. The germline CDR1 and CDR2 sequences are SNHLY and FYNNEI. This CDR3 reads CASSLRPGQGLSGANVLTF. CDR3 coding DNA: TGTGCCAGCAGCCTCCGACCGGGACAGGGACTCTCTGGGGCCAACGTCCTGACTTTC.

In DNA form, the CDR3 reads TGTGCCCAACCTACCGACGGAAAACTGTTTTTT. This encodes CAQPTDGKLFF. V gene TRBV12-1 combines with J gene TRBJ1-4. TRBV12-1 is given as a pseudogene. The CDR3 runs 11 residues.

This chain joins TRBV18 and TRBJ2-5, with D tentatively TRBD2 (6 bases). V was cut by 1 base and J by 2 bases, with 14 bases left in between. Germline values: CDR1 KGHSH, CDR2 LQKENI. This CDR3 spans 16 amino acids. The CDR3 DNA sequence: TGTGCCAGCTCACCACGAACGAGGGCGGGGCAAGAGACCCAGTACTTC. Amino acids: CASSPRTRAGQETQYF.

The CDR3 DNA reads as TGTGCCAGCAGCCGGACAGGGGGAAGCTACAATGAGCAGTTCTTC. Its protein product is CASSRTGGSYNEQFF. The rearrangement uses TRBV11-2 and TRBJ2-1, with 10 bases fitting TRBD1. Unmatched junction bases numbered 4, after V lost 5 bases and J lost 3 bases. Germline V gene data show CDR1 as SGHAT and CDR2 as FQNNGV. The CDR3 extends over 15 amino acids. Full variable domain (remainder filled in from reference TRBV11-2 and TRBJ2-1): EAGVAQSPRYKIIEKRQSVAFWCNPISGHATLYWYQQILGQGPKLLIQFQNNGVVDDSQLPKDRFSAERLKGVDSTLKIQPAKLEDSAVYLCASSRTGGSYNEQFFGPGTRLTVL.

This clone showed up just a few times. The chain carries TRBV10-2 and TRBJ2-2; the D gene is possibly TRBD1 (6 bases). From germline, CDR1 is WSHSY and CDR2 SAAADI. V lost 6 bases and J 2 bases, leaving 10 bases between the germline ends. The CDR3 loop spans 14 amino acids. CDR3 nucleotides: TGCGCCAGCAGGCCGACAGGAAACACCGGGGAGCTGTTTTTT. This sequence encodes CASRPTGNTGELFF.

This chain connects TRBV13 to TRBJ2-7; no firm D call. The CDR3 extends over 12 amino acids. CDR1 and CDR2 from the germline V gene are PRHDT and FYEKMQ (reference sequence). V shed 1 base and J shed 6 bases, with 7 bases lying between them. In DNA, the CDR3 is TGTGCCAGCAGCTTAGTTTGGAGCGAGCAGTACTTC. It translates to CASSLVWSEQYF. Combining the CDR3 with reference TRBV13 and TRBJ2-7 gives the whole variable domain AAGVIQSPRHLIKEKRETATLKCYPIPRHDTVYWYQQGPGQDPQFLISFYEKMQSDKGSIPDRFSAQQFSDYHSELNMSSLELGDSALYFCASSLVWSEQYFGPGTRLTVT.

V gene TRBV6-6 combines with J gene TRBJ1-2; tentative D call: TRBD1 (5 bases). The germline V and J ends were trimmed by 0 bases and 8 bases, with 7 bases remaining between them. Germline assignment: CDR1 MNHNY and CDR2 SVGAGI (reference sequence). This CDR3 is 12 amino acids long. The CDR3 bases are TGTGCCAGCAGTTACTCGGGGGAGGGCTACACCTTC. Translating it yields CASSYSGEGYTF.

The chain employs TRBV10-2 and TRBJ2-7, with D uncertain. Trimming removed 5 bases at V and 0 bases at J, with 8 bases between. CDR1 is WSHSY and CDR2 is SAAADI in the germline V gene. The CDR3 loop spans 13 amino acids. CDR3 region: CASSRASSYEQYF. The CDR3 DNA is TGCGCCAGCAGTCGGGCCAGCTCCTACGAGCAGTACTTC.

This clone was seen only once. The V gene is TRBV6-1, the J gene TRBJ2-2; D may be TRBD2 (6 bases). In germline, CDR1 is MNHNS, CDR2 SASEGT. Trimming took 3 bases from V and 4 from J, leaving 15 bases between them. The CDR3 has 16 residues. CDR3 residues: CASSEPGNGGTGELFF. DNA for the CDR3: TGTGCCAGCAGTGAGCCGGGGAACGGGGGCACCGGGGAGCTGTTTTTT.

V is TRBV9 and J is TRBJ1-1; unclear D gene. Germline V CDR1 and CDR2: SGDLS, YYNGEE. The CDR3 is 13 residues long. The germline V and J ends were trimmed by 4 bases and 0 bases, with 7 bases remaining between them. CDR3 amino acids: CASSSGVNTEAFF. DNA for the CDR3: TGTGCCAGCAGCAGCGGGGTGAACACTGAAGCTTTCTTT.

CDR3 in amino acids: CASSPGGAGGTEAFF. Written as DNA, the CDR3 is TGCGCCAGCAGCCCAGGGGGTGCGGGCGGCACTGAAGCTTTCTTT. The chain recombines TRBV5-1 with TRBJ1-1; TRBD1 matches at 7 bases. V dropped 4 bases and J dropped 4; count of bases not matched to a gene: 10. Germline CDR1 is SGHRS and CDR2 is YFSETQ. CDR3 size: 15 residues.

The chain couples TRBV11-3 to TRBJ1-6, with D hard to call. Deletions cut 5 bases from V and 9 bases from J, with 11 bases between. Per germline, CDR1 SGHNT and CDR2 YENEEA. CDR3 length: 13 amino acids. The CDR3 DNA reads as TGTGCCAGCAGCCTCACCCCCGGTTCACCCCTCCACTTT. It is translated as CASSLTPGSPLHF.

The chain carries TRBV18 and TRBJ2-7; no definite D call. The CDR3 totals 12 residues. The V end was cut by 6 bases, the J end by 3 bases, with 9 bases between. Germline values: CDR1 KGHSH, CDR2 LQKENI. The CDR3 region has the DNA TGTGCCAGCTCCCCGAATGGCTACGAGCAGTACTTC. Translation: CASSPNGYEQYF. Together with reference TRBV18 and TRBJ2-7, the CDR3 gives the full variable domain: NAGVMQNPRHLVRRRGQEARLRCSPMKGHSHVYWYRQLPEEGLKFMVYLQKENIIDESGMPKERFSAEFPKEGPSILRIQQVVRGDSAAYFCASSPNGYEQYFGPGTRLTVT.

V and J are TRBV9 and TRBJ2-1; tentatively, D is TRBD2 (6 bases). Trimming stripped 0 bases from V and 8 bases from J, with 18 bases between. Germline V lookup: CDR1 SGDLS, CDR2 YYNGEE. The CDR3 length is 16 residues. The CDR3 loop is CASSVGDSSRGYEQFF. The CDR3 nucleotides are TGTGCCAGCAGCGTAGGGGACTCATCTAGAGGTTATGAGCAGTTCTTC. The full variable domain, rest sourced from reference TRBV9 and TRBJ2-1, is DSGVTQTPKHLITATGQRVTLRCSPRSGDLSVYWYQQSLDQGLQFLIQYYNGEERAKGNILERFSAQQFPDLHSELNLSSLELGDSALYFCASSVGDSSRGYEQFFGPGTRLTVL.

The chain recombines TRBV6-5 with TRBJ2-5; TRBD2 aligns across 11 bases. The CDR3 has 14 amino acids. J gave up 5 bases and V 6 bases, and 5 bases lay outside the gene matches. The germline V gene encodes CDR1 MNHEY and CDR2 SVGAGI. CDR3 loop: CASSRGLAEETQYF. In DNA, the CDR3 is TGTGCCAGCAGCCGGGGACTAGCGGAGGAGACCCAGTACTTC.

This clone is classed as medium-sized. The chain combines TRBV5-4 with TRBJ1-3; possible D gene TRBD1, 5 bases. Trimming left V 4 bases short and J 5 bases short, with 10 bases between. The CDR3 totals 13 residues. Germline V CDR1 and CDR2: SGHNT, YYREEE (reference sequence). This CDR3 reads CASSTGTRNTIYF. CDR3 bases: TGTGCCAGCAGCACCGGGACCCGAAACACCATATATTTT.

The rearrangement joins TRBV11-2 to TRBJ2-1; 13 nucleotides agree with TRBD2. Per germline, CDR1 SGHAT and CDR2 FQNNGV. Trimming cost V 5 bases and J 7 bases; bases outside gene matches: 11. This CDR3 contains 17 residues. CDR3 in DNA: TGTGCCAGCAGCGGCAGACTACTAGCGGGGGGGCCGAATGAGCAGTTCTTC. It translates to CASSGRLLAGGPNEQFF.

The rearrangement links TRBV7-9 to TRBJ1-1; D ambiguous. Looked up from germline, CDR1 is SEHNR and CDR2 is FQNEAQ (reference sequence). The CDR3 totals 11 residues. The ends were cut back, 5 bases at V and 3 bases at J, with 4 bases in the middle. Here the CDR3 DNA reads TGTGCCAGCAGCCAGGACACTGAAGCTTTCTTT. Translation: CASSQDTEAFF.

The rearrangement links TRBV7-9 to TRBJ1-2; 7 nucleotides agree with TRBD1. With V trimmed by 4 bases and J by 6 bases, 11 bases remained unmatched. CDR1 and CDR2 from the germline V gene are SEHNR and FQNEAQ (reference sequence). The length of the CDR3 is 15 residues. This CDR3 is CASSSTPDRENGYTF. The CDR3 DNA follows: TGTGCCAGCAGCTCCACACCTGACAGGGAGAATGGCTACACCTTC.

The CDR3 sequence is CASSQSPAGGCAEAFF. CDR3 in DNA: TGCGCCAGCAGTCAATCCCCGGCAGGGGGCTGCGCTGAAGCTTTCTTT. The V gene is TRBV23-1, the J gene TRBJ1-1; 8 bases fit TRBD1. TRBV23-1 is an ORF, and what it does is uncertain. The CDR3 extends over 16 amino acids. After removal of 0 bases from V and 6 bases from J, the junction contained 9 bases not matched to a gene.

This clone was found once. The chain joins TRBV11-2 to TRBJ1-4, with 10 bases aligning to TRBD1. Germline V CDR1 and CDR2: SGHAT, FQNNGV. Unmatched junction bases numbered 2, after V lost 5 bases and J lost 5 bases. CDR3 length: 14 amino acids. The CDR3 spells CASSTGQGNEKLFF. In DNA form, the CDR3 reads TGTGCCAGCAGCACGGGACAGGGGAATGAAAAACTGTTTTTT. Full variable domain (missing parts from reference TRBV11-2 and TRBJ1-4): EAGVAQSPRYKIIEKRQSVAFWCNPISGHATLYWYQQILGQGPKLLIQFQNNGVVDDSQLPKDRFSAERLKGVDSTLKIQPAKLEDSAVYLCASSTGQGNEKLFFGSGTQLSVL.

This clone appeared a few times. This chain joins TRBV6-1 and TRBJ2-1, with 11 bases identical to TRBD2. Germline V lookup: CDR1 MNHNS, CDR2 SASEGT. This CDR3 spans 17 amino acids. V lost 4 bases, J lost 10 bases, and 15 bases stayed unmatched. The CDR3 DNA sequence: TGTGCCAGCAGTGTAGGACTAGCGGGCGGAAAGTGGAGGGAGCAGTTCTTC. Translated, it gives CASSVGLAGGKWREQFF.

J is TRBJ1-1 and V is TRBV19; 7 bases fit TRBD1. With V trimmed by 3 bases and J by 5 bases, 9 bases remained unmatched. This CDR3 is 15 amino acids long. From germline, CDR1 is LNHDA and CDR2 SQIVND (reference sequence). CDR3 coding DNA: TGTGCCAGTAGTATCACCCCCTGGGACAGAACTGAAGCTTTCTTT. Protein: CASSITPWDRTEAFF.

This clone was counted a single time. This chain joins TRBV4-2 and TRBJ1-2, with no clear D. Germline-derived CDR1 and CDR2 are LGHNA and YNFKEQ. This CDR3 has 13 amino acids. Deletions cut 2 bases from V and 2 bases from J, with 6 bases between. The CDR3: CASSQPGNYGYTF. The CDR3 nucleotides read TGTGCCAGCAGCCAACCGGGAAACTATGGCTACACCTTC.

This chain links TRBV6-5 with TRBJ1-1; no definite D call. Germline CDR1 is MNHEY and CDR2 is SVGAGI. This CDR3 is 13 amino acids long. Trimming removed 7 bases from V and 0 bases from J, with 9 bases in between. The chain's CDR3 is CASMEILNTEAFF. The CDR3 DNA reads TGTGCCAGCATGGAGATACTGAACACTGAAGCTTTCTTT.